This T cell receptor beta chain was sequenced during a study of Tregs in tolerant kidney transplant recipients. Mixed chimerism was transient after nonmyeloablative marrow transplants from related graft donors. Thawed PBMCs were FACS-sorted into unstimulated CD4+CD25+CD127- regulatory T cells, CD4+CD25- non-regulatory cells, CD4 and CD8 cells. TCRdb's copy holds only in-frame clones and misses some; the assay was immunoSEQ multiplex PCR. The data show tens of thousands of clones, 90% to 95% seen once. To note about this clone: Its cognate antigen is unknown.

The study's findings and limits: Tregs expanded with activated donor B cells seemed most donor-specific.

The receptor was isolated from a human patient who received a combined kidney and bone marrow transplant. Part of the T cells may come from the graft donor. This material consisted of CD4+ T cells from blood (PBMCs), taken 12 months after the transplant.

CDR3 nucleotide sequence: TGTGCCAGCAGCTTAGTCAGATCGGGCTCTGGAAACACCATATATTTT. It translates to CASSLVRSGSGNTIYF. The chain links TRBV5-6 to TRBJ1-3; D ambiguous. The CDR3 spans 16 residues. The V gene lost 2 bases and the J gene lost 0 bases, with 12 bases spanning the gap. Per the germline V gene, CDR1 is SGHDT and CDR2 is YYEEEE.